These T cell receptor beta chains were read from a single sample in a study of shared clonotypes between healthy human individuals. Sequencing used immunoSEQ multiplex PCR; TCRdb keeps in-frame clones, though not all of them. The sample lists around 580,000 clones, roughly 98% seen once, with 0.3% in the top ten. Sample: naive CD8+ T cells sorted from blood. Receptor source: a man younger than 45 in good health. The CDR3 runs from the conserved cysteine through the conserved F or W. The order of the fields is CDR3 length, J gene, V gene, D gene, CDR3 protein. A D gene is named only where the DNA matches it firmly.

CDR3 length: 20
J gene: TRBJ1-1
V gene: TRBV4-1
D gene: NA
CDR3 protein: CASSQGFMGETVRVNTEAFF

CDR3 length: 15
J gene: TRBJ1-3
V gene: TRBV9
D gene: NA
CDR3 protein: CASNEWTDSGNTIYF

CDR3 length: 13
J gene: TRBJ2-7
V gene: TRBV5-4
D gene: TRBD1
CDR3 protein: CASSRDRGWEQYF

CDR3 length: 13
J gene: TRBJ1-5
V gene: TRBV6-4
D gene: NA
CDR3 protein: CASRGRQNQPQHF

CDR3 length: 14
J gene: TRBJ1-4
V gene: TRBV6-5
D gene: NA
CDR3 protein: CASGTHDVNEKLFF

CDR3 length: 15
J gene: TRBJ2-7
V gene: TRBV15
D gene: NA
CDR3 protein: CATSRVSTVVDEQYF

CDR3 length: 15
J gene: TRBJ1-1
V gene: TRBV27
D gene: NA
CDR3 protein: CASSLSWQMNTEAFF

CDR3 length: 15
J gene: TRBJ2-1
V gene: TRBV5-5
D gene: NA
CDR3 protein: CASSYTVVRNNEQFF

CDR3 length: 13
J gene: TRBJ2-7
V gene: TRBV2
D gene: NA
CDR3 protein: CASSLTGSYEQYF

CDR3 length: 12
J gene: TRBJ2-7
V gene: TRBV27
D gene: NA
CDR3 protein: CASSFTPYEQYF

CDR3 length: 16
J gene: TRBJ2-7
V gene: TRBV4-1
D gene: NA
CDR3 protein: CASSQVERRSSYEQYF

CDR3 length: 15
J gene: TRBJ2-2
V gene: TRBV7-7
D gene: NA
CDR3 protein: CASSLAGVGTGELFF

CDR3 length: 13
J gene: TRBJ2-1
V gene: TRBV6-5
D gene: TRBD2
CDR3 protein: CASSFQTSTEQFF

CDR3 length: 17
J gene: TRBJ2-7
V gene: TRBV5-1
D gene: NA
CDR3 protein: CASSLGPLASSSYEQYF

CDR3 length: 14
J gene: TRBJ2-3
V gene: TRBV27
D gene: NA
CDR3 protein: CASKELSSTDTQYF

CDR3 length: 16
J gene: TRBJ2-7
V gene: TRBV4-2
D gene: TRBD2
CDR3 protein: CASSQLGLAGAEEQYF

CDR3 length: 13
J gene: TRBJ1-1
V gene: TRBV7-8
D gene: NA
CDR3 protein: CASSLVFETEAFF

CDR3 length: 13
J gene: TRBJ2-2
V gene: TRBV25-1
D gene: NA
CDR3 protein: CASSGRTSWELFF

CDR3 length: 15
J gene: TRBJ2-7
V gene: TRBV14
D gene: NA
CDR3 protein: CASSPFSGGTYEQYF

CDR3 length: 19
J gene: TRBJ2-7
V gene: TRBV7-9
D gene: TRBD2
CDR3 protein: CASSPSPGLAGFHSYEQYF

CDR3 length: 14
J gene: TRBJ2-7
V gene: TRBV6-5
D gene: TRBD2
CDR3 protein: CASSRAAGRYEQYF

CDR3 length: 16
J gene: TRBJ2-7
V gene: TRBV28
D gene: TRBD2
CDR3 protein: CASSFGTSGRPYEQYF

CDR3 length: 14
J gene: TRBJ1-1
V gene: TRBV2
D gene: NA
CDR3 protein: CASTTPGESTEAFF

CDR3 length: 18
J gene: TRBJ2-7
V gene: TRBV7-8
D gene: TRBD2
CDR3 protein: CASSYPGTSGRAVHEQYF

CDR3 length: 14
J gene: TRBJ1-4
V gene: TRBV6-5
D gene: NA
CDR3 protein: CASSYGATNEKLFF

CDR3 length: 15
J gene: TRBJ2-1
V gene: TRBV9
D gene: NA
CDR3 protein: CASSVDGISYNEQFF

CDR3 length: 14
J gene: TRBJ1-1
V gene: TRBV5-5
D gene: TRBD1
CDR3 protein: CASSTTGGGAEAFF

CDR3 length: 12
J gene: TRBJ1-1
V gene: TRBV7-9
D gene: NA
CDR3 protein: CASSLEGVEAFF

CDR3 length: 14
J gene: TRBJ2-7
V gene: TRBV14
D gene: NA
CDR3 protein: CASSQRGSAYEQYF

CDR3 length: 14
J gene: TRBJ1-5
V gene: TRBV6-1
D gene: NA
CDR3 protein: CASSAESWDQPQHF